These 24 T cell receptor beta chains came from one sample sequenced in a study of cytomegalovirus exposure and HLA in healthy donors. Vbeta (60) and Jbeta (13) primers were used in the PCR. Here immunoSEQ multiplex PCR was the method, and the copy in TCRdb shows in-frame clones only, minus some. Of around 110,000 clones listed, around 76% are singletons. Material: PBMCs. These receptors all stem from a woman in her forties or fifties in good health and CMV-seropositive.

The rearrangement links TRBV7-9 to TRBJ2-7; D might be TRBD2 (6 bases). Trimming removed 5 bases from V and 5 bases from J, with 13 bases in between. Germline loops: CDR1 SEHNR, CDR2 FQNEAQ (reference sequence). This CDR3 is 13 amino acids long. CDR3 in amino acids: CASSTGWGDEQYF. The CDR3 nucleotides are TGTGCCAGCAGCACCGGGTGGGGGGACGAGCAGTACTTC.

The rearrangement joins TRBV27 to TRBJ2-2; 7 nucleotides line up with TRBD1. Trimming removed 5 bases from V and 0 bases from J; junction bases left unmatched: 9. CDR3 length: 17 amino acids. CDR1 MNHEY and CDR2 SMNVEV come from the germline V gene (reference sequence). CDR3 nucleotide sequence: TGTGCCAGCAGTCCAAGGGGACAGCCAACGAACACCGGGGAGCTGTTTTTT. Translation gives CASSPRGQPTNTGELFF.

J is TRBJ1-2 and V is TRBV28, with D possibly being TRBD1 (5 bases). The germline V and J ends were trimmed by 5 bases and 8 bases, with 12 bases remaining between them. The CDR3 loop spans 12 amino acids. CDR1 MDHEN and CDR2 SYDVKM come from the germline V gene. The CDR3 spells CASSAWGEGYTF. CDR3 nucleotide sequence: TGTGCCAGCAGTGCTTGGGGGGAAGGCTACACCTTC.

The chain recombines TRBV21-1 with TRBJ1-5. TRBV21-1 is recorded as a pseudogene. CDR3 length equals 17 residues. CDR3: CASSILGGVIGNQPQHF. The CDR3 nucleotides read TGTGCCAGCAGCATCCTCGGGGGGGTGATCGGCAATCAGCCCCAGCATTTT.

The rearrangement links TRBV9 to TRBJ2-1, with 12 bases matching TRBD2. Per the germline V gene, CDR1 is SGDLS and CDR2 is YYNGEE. V shed 4 bases, J shed 6 bases, and the junction held 8 bases outside the gene matches. This CDR3 contains 16 residues. CDR3 nucleotides: TGTGCCAGCAGCACCCGACTAGCGGGGGAAGGCAATGAGCAGTTCTTC. Its protein product is CASSTRLAGEGNEQFF.

The gene calls are TRBV5-4 and TRBJ2-5, with 7 bases aligning to TRBD1. The J call could be wrong; TRBJ2-7 is a better fit for the DNA end. CDR1 SGHNT and CDR2 YYREEE come from the germline V gene (reference sequence). There are 17 residues in the CDR3. This CDR3 reads CASSVRDRGPLGYEQYF. The CDR3 coding sequence is TGTGCCAGCAGCGTCCGGGACAGAGGACCCCTAGGGTACGAGCAGTACTTC.

CDR3 DNA: TGCGCCAGCAGCCAAACCGGGACAGGGAGAAACACCATATATTTT. Its protein product is CASSQTGTGRNTIYF. V and J are TRBV4-1 and TRBJ1-3; 9 bases fit TRBD1. There are 15 residues in the CDR3. Trimming removed 2 bases from V and 5 bases from J; junction bases left unmatched: 4. The germline V gene has CDR1 MGHRA and CDR2 YSYEKL.

This rearrangement joins TRBV27 to TRBJ2-2; 9 positions match TRBD2. This CDR3 contains 17 residues. Germline trimming cut 2 bases from V and 5 bases from J; bases unmatched to any gene: 9. CDR1 and CDR2 (germline): MNHEY, SMNVEV (reference sequence). CDR3 DNA: TGTGCCAGCAGTTTAATTTCGGCTAGCGGGGTTACCGGGGAGCTGTTTTTT. It codes for CASSLISASGVTGELFF.

The gene calls are TRBV28 and TRBJ2-7; 9 nucleotides match TRBD2. The CDR3 runs to 14 residues. Per germline, CDR1 MDHEN and CDR2 SYDVKM. V shed 6 bases and J 3 bases; nucleotides not matched to a gene: 6. The CDR3 here is CASSRAGGIYEQYF. The CDR3, as DNA: TGTGCCAGCAGCCGAGCGGGGGGAATCTACGAGCAGTACTTC.

This clone occurred a few times. The chain has TRBV6-5 and TRBJ1-1; D unresolved. The CDR3 covers 10 residues. The V gene lost 10 bases and the J gene lost 10 bases, with 13 bases spanning the gap. CDR1 and CDR2 (germline): MNHEY, SVGAGI. The CDR3 DNA reads as TGTGCCACATTCCAAGGAGTAGCTTTCTTT. Amino acids: CATFQGVAFF.

The table lists this clone with a few counts. This chain links TRBV19 with TRBJ1-1, with a weak D call TRBD1 (6 bases). The CDR3 runs to 13 residues. The V gene's germline CDR1 is LNHDA and CDR2 SQIVND (reference sequence). V was shortened by 5 bases and J by 6 bases, with 13 bases between the two germline ends. The CDR3: CASSDRPGAEAFF. CDR3 in DNA: TGTGCCAGTAGTGACAGGCCTGGCGCTGAAGCTTTCTTT.

The chain carries TRBV19 and TRBJ2-6; possible D gene TRBD1, 6 bases. Trimming removed 4 bases at V and 0 bases at J, with 10 bases between. CDR1 is LNHDA and CDR2 is SQIVND in the germline V gene (reference sequence). CDR3 length: 16 residues. The CDR3 nucleotides read TGTGCCAGTAGTACAGGACAGAGCTCTGGGGCCAACGTCCTGACTTTC. This translates into CASSTGQSSGANVLTF.

The V call is TRBV5-1, the J call TRBJ1-4; possible D gene TRBD1, 5 bases. The V end was cut by 0 bases, the J end by 5 bases, with 14 bases between. Per germline, CDR1 SGHRS and CDR2 YFSETQ. This CDR3 is built from 16 residues. CDR3 bases: TGCGCCAGCAGCTTGGGGGAAAGGGGCTCAAATGAAAAACTGTTTTTT. This encodes CASSLGERGSNEKLFF.

The chain recombines TRBV7-2 with TRBJ1-2; 10 nucleotides agree with TRBD1. The CDR3 has 17 residues. Germline values: CDR1 SGHTA, CDR2 FQGNSA. Trimming at V came to 3 bases and at J to 3 bases, leaving 10 bases not matched to a gene. The CDR3 protein is CASSFLTGGAGDYGYTF. The CDR3 nucleotides read TGTGCCAGCAGCTTCCTGACAGGGGGCGCCGGGGACTATGGCTACACCTTC.

The chain uses TRBV5-4 and TRBJ1-2; perhaps TRBD1 as D (6 bases). The CDR3 extends over 15 amino acids. Germline lookup yields CDR1 SGHNT and CDR2 YYREEE (reference sequence). The V end lost 4 bases, the J end lost 4 bases, and 17 bases lay between the germline ends. The CDR3 sequence is CASSQGWGRAYGYTF. CDR3 DNA sequence: TGTGCCAGCAGCCAAGGTTGGGGGCGCGCCTATGGCTACACCTTC.

The gene calls are TRBV30 and TRBJ1-1; no reliable D call. The germline CDR1 and CDR2 sequences are GTSNPN and SVGIG (reference sequence). The CDR3 runs 11 residues. Trimming removed 3 bases at V and 11 bases at J, with 13 bases between. DNA for the CDR3: TGTGCCTGGAGATGGGGAGGCGAGGCTTTCTTT. This sequence encodes CAWRWGGEAFF. The variable domain in full, completed from reference TRBV30 and TRBJ1-1, reads SQTIHQWPATLVQPVGSPLSLECTVEGTSNPNLYWYRQAAGRGLQLLFYSVGIGQISSEVPQNLSASRPQDRQFILSSKKLLLSDSGFYLCAWRWGGEAFFGQGTRLTVV.

CDR3 sequence: CASSLAAEYNEQFF. CDR3 bases: TGTGCCAGCAGCTTAGCCGCAGAATACAATGAGCAGTTCTTC. J is TRBJ2-1 and V is TRBV7-9; D is ambiguous. The CDR3 length is 14 residues. Germline V gene sequence: CDR1 SEHNR, CDR2 FQNEAQ (reference sequence). Trimming removed 0 bases from V and 4 bases from J, with 7 bases in between.

This clone occurred once. The chain couples TRBV7-9 to TRBJ2-2; weak D call: TRBD1 (6 bases). The CDR3 runs 17 residues. V dropped 5 bases and J dropped 3 bases, with 19 bases sitting between them. Germline V gene sequence: CDR1 SEHNR, CDR2 FQNEAQ (reference sequence). CDR3 DNA sequence: TGTGCCAGCAGCCCCACGATTATGGACAGCGACACCGGGGAGCTGTTTTTT. This translates into CASSPTIMDSDTGELFF. Full variable domain (missing parts from reference TRBV7-9 and TRBJ2-2): DTGVSQNPRHKITKRGQNVTFRCDPISEHNRLYWYRQTLGQGPEFLTYFQNEAQLEKSRLLSDRFSAERPKGSFSTLEIQRTEQGDSAMYLCASSPTIMDSDTGELFFGEGSRLTVL.

The chain recombines TRBV13 with TRBJ2-2; D possibly corresponds to TRBD2 (5 bases). V was trimmed by 2 bases and J by 1 base, leaving 11 bases between them. The CDR3 is made up of 16 amino acids. The germline gives CDR1 PRHDT, CDR2 FYEKMQ (reference sequence). CDR3 DNA: TGTGCCAGCAGCTTAATGGCGGGTCTGAACACCGGGGAGCTGTTTTTT. It codes for CASSLMAGLNTGELFF.

The chain is built from TRBV7-2 and TRBJ1-1, with 11 bases fitting TRBD1. The V and J ends lost 5 bases and 4 bases, in that order; junction bases with no gene match: 9. The germline CDR1 and CDR2 sequences are SGHTA and FQGNSA. This CDR3 is 16 amino acids long. CDR3 nucleotides: TGTGCCAGCAGCCTTGGACAGGGGGCACTGGGCACTGAAGCTTTCTTT. Protein product: CASSLGQGALGTEAFF.

The chain links TRBV7-2 to TRBJ1-4, with TRBD1 as a possible D gene (5 bases). V was trimmed by 1 base and J by 13 bases, leaving 19 bases between them. The germline V gene encodes CDR1 SGHTA and CDR2 FQGNSA. This CDR3 contains 15 residues. The CDR3 nucleotides are TGTGCCAGCAGCTTAGATCCGACAGCCCCAAGAGGACTGTTTTTT. This gives the protein CASSLDPTAPRGLFF.

The chain employs TRBV9 and TRBJ2-1, with D possibly matching TRBD2 (5 bases). The germline CDR1 and CDR2 sequences are SGDLS and YYNGEE. The length of the CDR3 is 14 residues. Trimming pared 4 bases from V and 4 bases from J, leaving 12 bases between. The CDR3 region is CASSRRRLYNEQFF. In DNA form, the CDR3 reads TGTGCCAGCAGCCGCCGAAGACTATACAATGAGCAGTTCTTC.

This chain uses TRBV7-9 with TRBJ1-2; perhaps TRBD1 as D (6 bases). This CDR3 spans 14 amino acids. The germline gives CDR1 SEHNR, CDR2 FQNEAQ (reference sequence). Trimming took off 1 base at V and 4 bases at J, with 10 bases between the two ends. The CDR3 DNA reads TGTGCCAGCAGCTTAGAAGGGGGTGGCTATGGCTACACCTTC. This gives the protein CASSLEGGGYGYTF.

On this clone: Other DNA sequences from this sample encode an identical CDR3 as well. The genes are TRBV14 and TRBJ1-3; no definite D call. The CDR3 extends over 12 amino acids. V gave up 6 bases and J gave up 10 bases, with 13 bases separating them. Germline values: CDR1 SGHDN, CDR2 FVKESK. The CDR3 nucleotides are TGTGCCAGCAGTTCAACAAGTTGGACCATATATTTT. Its translation is CASSSTSWTIYF.